These T cell receptor beta chains were read from a single sample in a study of control samples from healthy donors and cancer patients. Sequencing used immunoSEQ multiplex PCR; TCRdb keeps in-frame clones, though not all of them. Here the sample spans around 76,000 clones, 94% being singletons. Sequenced input: blood. These receptor sequences come from a woman aged 35 to 49 in good health. CDR3s include the opening cysteine and the closing phenylalanine or tryptophan. D genes are given only for firm matches. Only part of the rows carry a size: once, few, many, or a class if the clone is expanded.

>15|TRBV19|few|TRBJ1-1|.
CASSPGLAQYTEAFF
TGTGCCAGTAGTCCTGGCTTGGCGCAGTACACTGAAGCTTTCTTT
>13|TRBV11-2|few|TRBJ1-5|.
CASSSLEGQPQHF
TGTGCCAGCAGCTCCCTGGAGGGTCAGCCCCAGCATTTT
>18|TRBV15|.|TRBJ1-3|.
CATSRGAQFGELGNTIYF
TGTGCCACCAGCAGAGGGGCCCAGTTTGGGGAGCTTGGAAACACCATATATTTT
>13|TRBV7-8|.|TRBJ1-2|TRBD1
CASSQDRGGGYTF
TGTGCCAGCAGCCAAGACAGGGGGGGCGGCTACACCTTC
>15|TRBV5-4|.|TRBJ2-1|TRBD1
CASSWDRFSYNEQFF
TGTGCCAGCAGCTGGGACAGGTTTTCCTACAATGAGCAGTTCTTC
>15|TRBV7-2|.|TRBJ2-1|TRBD2
CASSLSTTSGNEQFF
TGTGCCAGCAGCTTATCCACCACTAGCGGCAATGAGCAGTTCTTC
>18|TRBV6-2/TRBV6-3|.|TRBJ2-1|.
CASSYPWTGASSYNEQFF
TGTGCCAGCAGTTACCCCTGGACGGGCGCTTCCAGCTACAATGAGCAGTTCTTC
>14|TRBV24-1|.|TRBJ2-2|.
CATNDGVYTGELFF
TGTGCCACCAATGATGGGGTTTACACCGGGGAGCTGTTTTTT
>16|TRBV7-9|.|TRBJ1-5|.
CASSTSDTHSNQPQHF
TGTGCCAGCAGCACTTCCGACACTCATAGCAATCAGCCCCAGCATTTT
>17|TRBV12-5|few|TRBJ2-7|TRBD1
CASGLVPPGQNHYEQYF
TGTGCTAGTGGTTTGGTACCTCCGGGACAGAATCACTACGAGCAGTACTTC
>14|TRBV6-6|.|TRBJ1-2|.
CASSYSPGYYGYTF
TGTGCCAGCAGTTACTCCCCAGGGTACTATGGCTACACCTTC
>14|TRBV24-1|.|TRBJ1-2|TRBD1
CATSDPGTGDGYTF
TGTGCCACCAGTGATCCCGGGACAGGGGATGGCTACACCTTC
>14|TRBV4-1|.|TRBJ2-7|.
CASRLGRGTYEQYF
TGCGCCAGCAGACTCGGCAGGGGAACCTACGAGCAGTACTTC
>14|TRBV6-4|few|TRBJ2-3|.
CASSDINGGDTQYF
TGTGCCAGCAGTGATATTAACGGCGGGGATACGCAGTATTTT
>15|TRBV7-6|.|TRBJ1-3|TRBD1
CASSEQGGAGNTIYF
TGTGCCAGCAGCGAACAGGGGGGCGCTGGAAACACCATATATTTT
>11|TRBV29-1|.|TRBJ2-2|.
CSVEGAGELFF
TGCAGCGTAGAAGGGGCGGGGGAGCTGTTTTTT
>11|TRBV28|.|TRBJ1-2|.
CASTKEGGYTF
TGTGCCAGCACCAAGGAGGGCGGCTACACCTTC
>13|TRBV7-6|.|TRBJ2-7|.
CASSVGTGYEQYF
TGTGCCAGCAGCGTTGGGACTGGCTACGAGCAGTACTTC
>18|TRBV6-4|once|TRBJ2-7|TRBD2
CASGCWGNIAGATYEQYF
TGTGCCAGCGGATGTTGGGGGAATATAGCGGGGGCTACCTACGAGCAGTACTTC
>13|TRBV5-4|.|TRBJ2-5|TRBD2
CASSGRIQETQYF
TGTGCCTCTAGCGGGAGAATTCAAGAGACCCAGTACTTC